A selection of T cell receptor beta chains follows, all from one sample in a study of shared T cell receptors in the human thymus. Generated by immunoSEQ multiplex PCR, the TCRdb table keeps only in-frame clones and is missing some. The sample shows roughly 700,000 clones, 85% to 90% of them seen only once. This same sample was also part of a study on human thymus T cells.

The sample consisted of thymocytes. The source is a boy under three years old with a congenital heart defect. CDR3s include the opening cysteine and the closing phenylalanine or tryptophan. D genes are given only for firm matches. Rows may omit the clone size; those that give it use once, few, many or a size class.

clone_size: once
j_call: TRBJ2-1
d_call: -
v_call: TRBV5-8
cdr3_aa: CASSLIPERGNEQFF
cdr3_nt: TGTGCCAGCAGCTTGATTCCCGAGCGAGGTAACGAGCAGTTCTTC

clone_size: -
j_call: TRBJ2-7
d_call: -
v_call: TRBV5-5
cdr3_aa: CASSAEYRNLEQYF
cdr3_nt: TGTGCCAGCAGCGCAGAATACAGGAATCTGGAGCAGTACTTC

clone_size: -
j_call: TRBJ2-1
d_call: TRBD2
v_call: TRBV10-3
cdr3_aa: CAISTGLAGVSSYNEQFF
cdr3_nt: TGTGCCATCAGCACGGGACTAGCGGGAGTTAGCTCCTACAATGAGCAGTTCTTC

clone_size: -
j_call: TRBJ2-1
d_call: TRBD2
v_call: TRBV28
cdr3_aa: CASRPPTAGEGNEQFF
cdr3_nt: TGTGCCAGCAGGCCCCCAACGGCGGGAGAGGGCAATGAGCAGTTCTTC

clone_size: -
j_call: TRBJ2-5
d_call: TRBD1
v_call: TRBV27
cdr3_aa: CATRGPGQGRETQYF
cdr3_nt: TGTGCCACTAGGGGACCGGGACAGGGGAGGGAGACCCAGTACTTC

clone_size: -
j_call: TRBJ1-4
d_call: -
v_call: TRBV20-1
cdr3_aa: CSALSEKLFF
cdr3_nt: TGCAGTGCACTCTCTGAAAAACTGTTTTTT

clone_size: -
j_call: TRBJ2-3
d_call: -
v_call: TRBV10-3
cdr3_aa: CAIRAGSSTDTQYF
cdr3_nt: TGTGCCATCAGGGCGGGGTCTAGCACAGATACGCAGTATTTT

clone_size: -
j_call: TRBJ2-5
d_call: -
v_call: TRBV7-9
cdr3_aa: CASSSIPPGRQETQYF
cdr3_nt: TGTGCCAGCAGCTCCATACCCCCTGGGAGGCAAGAGACCCAGTACTTC

clone_size: -
j_call: TRBJ2-5
d_call: TRBD2
v_call: TRBV7-3
cdr3_aa: CASSSGTSYETQYF
cdr3_nt: TGTGCCAGCAGCTCCGGGACTAGCTATGAGACCCAGTACTTC

clone_size: -
j_call: TRBJ1-2
d_call: TRBD1
v_call: TRBV7-7
cdr3_aa: CASSFSTGGTTYGYTF
cdr3_nt: TGTGCTAGCAGCTTTTCAACAGGGGGCACTACCTATGGCTACACCTTC

clone_size: -
j_call: TRBJ2-6
d_call: -
v_call: TRBV30
cdr3_aa: CAWRSGLSGANVLTF
cdr3_nt: TGTGCCTGGAGAAGTGGGCTCTCTGGGGCCAACGTCCTGACCTTC

clone_size: once
j_call: TRBJ2-7
d_call: TRBD2
v_call: TRBV28
cdr3_aa: CASSASGRAWEQYF
cdr3_nt: TGTGCCAGCAGTGCGAGCGGGAGGGCGTGGGAGCAGTACTTC

clone_size: -
j_call: TRBJ2-2
d_call: TRBD2
v_call: TRBV7-8
cdr3_aa: CASSLGTSGATGELFF
cdr3_nt: TGTGCCAGCAGCCTAGGGACTAGCGGGGCCACCGGGGAGCTGTTTTTT

clone_size: -
j_call: TRBJ2-5
d_call: -
v_call: TRBV6-5
cdr3_aa: CASSCGQHQETQYF
cdr3_nt: TGTGCCAGCAGCTGTGGACAGCACCAAGAAACCCAGTACTTC

clone_size: -
j_call: TRBJ2-3
d_call: TRBD2
v_call: TRBV7-6
cdr3_aa: CASSLFFAGGGGDTQYF
cdr3_nt: TGTGCCAGCAGCTTATTTTTTGCGGGAGGAGGAGGAGATACGCAGTATTTT

clone_size: -
j_call: TRBJ2-1
d_call: TRBD2
v_call: TRBV6-6
cdr3_aa: CASSYGVREGHNEQFF
cdr3_nt: TGTGCCAGCAGTTACGGGGTGAGGGAGGGCCACAATGAGCAGTTCTTC

clone_size: -
j_call: TRBJ2-4
d_call: -
v_call: TRBV6-5
cdr3_aa: CASSPGTLKNIQYF
cdr3_nt: TGTGCCAGCAGCCCCGGGACACTCAAAAACATTCAGTACTTC

clone_size: -
j_call: TRBJ1-1
d_call: TRBD1
v_call: TRBV19
cdr3_aa: CASSIATGRSDTEAFF
cdr3_nt: TGTGCCAGTAGTATAGCGACAGGGCGATCGGACACTGAAGCTTTCTTT

clone_size: once
j_call: TRBJ2-2
d_call: TRBD2
v_call: TRBV7-8
cdr3_aa: CASSLITYTSGNTGELFF
cdr3_nt: TGTGCCAGCAGCTTAATAACCTACACTAGCGGGAACACCGGGGAGCTGTTTTTT

clone_size: once
j_call: TRBJ2-7
d_call: TRBD2
v_call: TRBV25-1
cdr3_aa: CASSEDSSGRAYEQYF
cdr3_nt: TGTGCCAGCAGTGAAGACTCTAGCGGGAGAGCCTACGAGCAGTACTTC

clone_size: -
j_call: TRBJ1-3
d_call: TRBD1
v_call: TRBV2
cdr3_aa: CASSHGTGPSFSGNTIYF
cdr3_nt: TGTGCCAGCAGCCATGGGACAGGGCCTTCTTTCTCTGGAAACACCATATATTTT

clone_size: -
j_call: TRBJ2-2
d_call: -
v_call: TRBV4-1
cdr3_aa: CASSYRLSQNNTGELFF
cdr3_nt: TGCGCCAGCAGCTATAGACTGTCCCAAAACAACACCGGGGAGCTGTTTTTT

clone_size: -
j_call: TRBJ2-7
d_call: TRBD2
v_call: TRBV2
cdr3_aa: CASSGLAVGEQYF
cdr3_nt: TGTGCCAGCAGTGGACTAGCGGTAGGCGAGCAGTACTTC

clone_size: -
j_call: TRBJ1-1
d_call: -
v_call: TRBV19
cdr3_aa: CASSTPTLPTEAFF
cdr3_nt: TGTGCCAGTAGTACCCCGACACTCCCCACTGAAGCTTTCTTT

clone_size: -
j_call: TRBJ2-7
d_call: TRBD2
v_call: TRBV28
cdr3_aa: CASSFRDYTLCEQYF
cdr3_nt: TGTGCCAGCAGTTTCCGGGACTATACCCTCTGCGAGCAGTACTTC

clone_size: -
j_call: TRBJ1-1
d_call: -
v_call: TRBV19
cdr3_aa: CASSPTTRVDRTEAFF
cdr3_nt: TGTGCCAGTAGTCCCACCACCAGGGTCGATCGAACCGAAGCTTTCTTT

clone_size: -
j_call: TRBJ2-1
d_call: TRBD1
v_call: TRBV25-1
cdr3_aa: CASSDRQGGDEQFF
cdr3_nt: TGTGCCAGCAGTGACCGACAGGGGGGCGATGAGCAGTTCTTC

clone_size: -
j_call: TRBJ2-5
d_call: -
v_call: TRBV7-2
cdr3_aa: CASSPQGGETQYF
cdr3_nt: TGTGCCAGCAGCCCGCAGGGAGGAGAGACCCAGTACTTC

clone_size: -
j_call: TRBJ2-7
d_call: TRBD2
v_call: TRBV10-1
cdr3_aa: CASSERGRRIPYEQYF
cdr3_nt: TGCGCCAGCAGTGAACGCGGGAGGAGGATCCCCTACGAGCAGTACTTC

clone_size: few
j_call: TRBJ2-7
d_call: -
v_call: TRBV12-1
cdr3_aa: CASSSQRAMTYEQYF
cdr3_nt: TGTGCCAGCAGCTCCCAACGCGCTATGACCTACGAGCAGTACTTC

clone_size: -
j_call: TRBJ2-7
d_call: TRBD2
v_call: TRBV27
cdr3_aa: CASSPHSGRSSYEQYF
cdr3_nt: TGTGCCAGCAGTCCCCACAGCGGGAGGTCCTCCTACGAGCAGTACTTC

clone_size: -
j_call: TRBJ1-1
d_call: -
v_call: TRBV19
cdr3_aa: CASSIGHENTEAFF
cdr3_nt: TGTGCCAGTAGTATCGGACATGAGAACACTGAAGCTTTCTTT

clone_size: -
j_call: TRBJ2-5
d_call: -
v_call: TRBV7-2
cdr3_aa: CASSLGGGPSGWETQYF
cdr3_nt: TGTGCCAGCAGCTTAGGGGGTGGGCCCTCAGGGTGGGAGACCCAGTACTTC

clone_size: -
j_call: TRBJ2-1
d_call: TRBD2
v_call: TRBV10-1
cdr3_aa: CASSESTREAPRYEQFF
cdr3_nt: TGCGCCAGCAGTGAGTCGACGCGGGAGGCCCCCCGCTATGAGCAGTTCTTC

clone_size: -
j_call: TRBJ2-5
d_call: -
v_call: TRBV5-1
cdr3_aa: CASSPVGQGKETQYF
cdr3_nt: TGCGCCAGCTCCCCCGTGGGGCAGGGAAAAGAGACCCAGTACTTC

clone_size: -
j_call: TRBJ2-7
d_call: TRBD1
v_call: TRBV7-8
cdr3_aa: CASTPLANRGHEQYF
cdr3_nt: TGTGCCAGCACCCCTCTCGCGAACAGGGGCCACGAGCAGTACTTC

clone_size: -
j_call: TRBJ1-1
d_call: TRBD1
v_call: TRBV4-1
cdr3_aa: CASSTARDRETTEAFF
cdr3_nt: TGCGCCAGCAGCACCGCCCGGGACAGGGAGACCACTGAAGCTTTCTTT

clone_size: -
j_call: TRBJ2-7
d_call: TRBD1
v_call: TRBV14
cdr3_aa: CASSHGTGRSIVSFYEQYF
cdr3_nt: TGTGCCAGCAGCCATGGGACAGGGCGCTCGATAGTTTCTTTCTACGAGCAGTACTTC

clone_size: -
j_call: TRBJ2-2
d_call: -
v_call: TRBV2
cdr3_aa: CASSVQTGELFF
cdr3_nt: TGTGCCAGCAGTGTCCAAACCGGGGAGCTGTTTTTT

clone_size: -
j_call: TRBJ2-3
d_call: -
v_call: TRBV9
cdr3_aa: CASSVVGRPADTQYF
cdr3_nt: TGTGCCAGCAGCGTAGTGGGGAGACCCGCGGATACGCAGTATTTT

clone_size: -
j_call: TRBJ2-5
d_call: TRBD1
v_call: TRBV7-8
cdr3_aa: CASCAGDRVPETQYF
cdr3_nt: TGTGCCAGCTGCGCCGGGGACAGGGTCCCAGAGACCCAGTACTTC

clone_size: -
j_call: TRBJ1-5
d_call: -
v_call: TRBV27
cdr3_aa: CASSLRAEGWLTAGHQPQHF
cdr3_nt: TGTGCCAGCAGTTTAAGGGCGGAGGGGTGGCTAACTGCGGGTCATCAGCCCCAGCATTTT

clone_size: -
j_call: TRBJ2-7
d_call: TRBD1
v_call: TRBV23-1
cdr3_aa: CASSQPGQGAYEQYF
cdr3_nt: TGCGCCAGCAGTCAACCGGGACAGGGGGCCTACGAGCAGTACTTC

clone_size: -
j_call: TRBJ2-7
d_call: -
v_call: TRBV28
cdr3_aa: CASSSNGPRRTEAYEQYF
cdr3_nt: TGTGCCAGCAGTTCGAATGGGCCCCGAAGGACAGAAGCCTACGAGCAGTACTTC

clone_size: -
j_call: TRBJ2-1
d_call: -
v_call: TRBV15
cdr3_aa: CATSRDRQGPSYNEQFF
cdr3_nt: TGTGCCACCAGCAGAGATAGGCAGGGTCCCTCCTACAATGAGCAGTTCTTC

clone_size: -
j_call: TRBJ1-2
d_call: -
v_call: TRBV7-9
cdr3_aa: CASSLEGVHRNYGYTF
cdr3_nt: TGTGCCAGCAGCTTAGAAGGGGTCCATAGAAACTATGGCTACACCTTC

clone_size: -
j_call: TRBJ2-5
d_call: -
v_call: TRBV5-1
cdr3_aa: CASSLAALDSQETQYF
cdr3_nt: TGCGCCAGCAGCTTGGCGGCCCTTGACAGCCAAGAGACCCAGTACTTC

clone_size: -
j_call: TRBJ2-7
d_call: TRBD2
v_call: TRBV18
cdr3_aa: CASSPIPGLAGAYPYEQYF
cdr3_nt: TGTGCCAGCTCACCCATTCCGGGACTAGCGGGAGCGTACCCCTACGAGCAGTACTTC

clone_size: -
j_call: TRBJ2-7
d_call: -
v_call: TRBV11-3
cdr3_aa: CASSRGTYEQYF
cdr3_nt: TGTGCCAGCAGCAGGGGGACCTACGAGCAGTACTTC

clone_size: -
j_call: TRBJ2-1
d_call: TRBD2
v_call: TRBV5-4
cdr3_aa: CASSDPSGRPRRNEQFF
cdr3_nt: TGTGCCAGCAGCGACCCTAGCGGGAGGCCCAGGCGAAATGAGCAGTTCTTC

clone_size: -
j_call: TRBJ2-2
d_call: -
v_call: TRBV11-3
cdr3_aa: CASSLGGASGELFF
cdr3_nt: TGTGCCAGCAGCTTAGGTGGAGCATCCGGGGAGCTGTTTTTT

clone_size: few
j_call: TRBJ1-1
d_call: -
v_call: TRBV7-2
cdr3_aa: CASSPLAGPMNTEAFF
cdr3_nt: TGTGCCAGCAGCCCCCTGGCAGGCCCTATGAACACTGAAGCTTTCTTT

clone_size: -
j_call: TRBJ2-7
d_call: -
v_call: TRBV5-6
cdr3_aa: CASSLGWASDFYEQYF
cdr3_nt: TGTGCCAGCAGCTTGGGGTGGGCTAGCGACTTCTACGAGCAGTACTTC

clone_size: -
j_call: TRBJ2-1
d_call: -
v_call: TRBV9
cdr3_aa: CASSTGTGDNEQFF
cdr3_nt: TGTGCCAGCAGCACCGGGACTGGGGACAATGAGCAGTTCTTC

clone_size: once
j_call: TRBJ2-7
d_call: TRBD1
v_call: TRBV13
cdr3_aa: CASSPTGPSYEQYF
cdr3_nt: TGTGCCAGCAGCCCGACAGGGCCCTCCTACGAGCAGTACTTC

clone_size: -
j_call: TRBJ2-7
d_call: TRBD2
v_call: TRBV28
cdr3_aa: CAGQGLGNEQYF
cdr3_nt: TGTGCCGGGCAGGGACTAGGAAACGAGCAGTACTTC

clone_size: -
j_call: TRBJ2-7
d_call: -
v_call: TRBV6-5
cdr3_aa: CASSYGQTGDYEQYF
cdr3_nt: TGTGCCAGCAGTTACGGCCAAACGGGAGACTACGAGCAGTACTTC

clone_size: -
j_call: TRBJ2-5
d_call: TRBD1
v_call: TRBV19
cdr3_aa: CASTTGQGSGETQYF
cdr3_nt: TGTGCCAGTACCACGGGACAGGGATCGGGAGAGACCCAGTACTTC

clone_size: -
j_call: TRBJ2-1
d_call: TRBD1
v_call: TRBV14
cdr3_aa: CASSRGTGYRTNSYNEQFF
cdr3_nt: TGTGCCAGCAGCCGAGGGACAGGGTACCGGACTAACTCCTACAATGAGCAGTTCTTC

clone_size: -
j_call: TRBJ2-1
d_call: TRBD2
v_call: TRBV15
cdr3_aa: CATSRDWGLAGDNEQFF
cdr3_nt: TGTGCCACCAGCAGAGATTGGGGACTAGCGGGAGACAATGAGCAGTTCTTC